This T cell receptor (beta chain) was captured in a study of blood T cell repertoires in COVID-19. CDR1 is SGDLS, CDR2 YYNGEE, per germline. V was pared by 0 bases and J by 6 bases, with 10 bases of the junction left unmatched. This CDR3 has 17 amino acids. Some clones are missing from TCRdb's copy, which holds only in-frame ones; the method was immunoSEQ multiplex PCR. The sample carries some 170,000 clones, around three quarters recorded once. The table lists this clone with a few counts. Sequencing was carried out using peripheral blood. The chain is built from TRBV9 and TRBJ2-3, with TRBD2 matching 10 bases. The sequence came from a man in his 60s with acute or convalescent COVID-19. The chain's CDR3 is CASSVASGGLAYDTQYF. CDR3 coding DNA: TGTGCCAGCAGCGTAGCTTCTGGGGGACTAGCGTACGATACGCAGTATTTT.